This TCR beta chain came from a study of response to subunit inactivated influenza vaccine. The study, taken as a whole, reports: After each seasonal influenza vaccination, few new T cells are recruited, the authors suggested.

Details on this clonotype: Its cognate antigen is unknown.

TCRdb re-called the RT-PCR reads with MiXCR, one entry per CDR3 protein. Here the sample spans about 520,000 distinct CDR3 sequences, less than 30% being singletons. Germline CDR1 and CDR2: DFQATT and SNEGSKA (reference sequence). Trimming at V came to 4 bases and at J to 2 bases, leaving 8 bases not matched to a gene. The length of the CDR3 is 15 residues. This clonotype was obtained from a man in his fifties who received an inactivated influenza vaccine. The material sequenced was CD4+ T cells sorted from PBMCs, taken 5 to 6 days after vaccination. J is TRBJ2-5 and V is TRBV20-1; 9 bases match TRBD1. The CDR3 sequence: CSAKDRGGGQETQYF. The CDR3 DNA reads TGCAGTGCTAAGGACAGGGGAGGAGGTCAAGAGACCCAGTACTTC.